The next 13 T cell receptor beta chains were all read from a single sample in a study of shared clonotypes between healthy human individuals (dated by TCRdb to 2018 to 2020). The library was built by means of the immunoSEQ multiplex PCR assay. Sourced from immuneACCESS, this table was stored by TCRdb with only in-frame sequences that have V and J called. A share of the clones is absent; for the studies checked, an unresolved V gene accounts for under half, and the remainder has no known explanation. Within this sample are around 450,000 clones, with roughly three quarters of them counted one time only. The top ten clonotypes cover under 15% of the sample. The specimen sequenced was PBMCs. The receptor set was obtained from a woman aged 40 to 50 in good health. Some clones in this sample may be carry-over from other donors' samples.

This clone was found a few times. This rearrangement joins TRBV27 to TRBJ2-1, with 13 bases aligning to TRBD2. The CDR3 runs 15 residues. The junction had 5 bases not matched to a gene; V was cut back by 6 bases and J by 6 bases. From germline, CDR1 is MNHEY and CDR2 SMNVEV (reference sequence). This CDR3 is CASSLGLAGVNEQFF. In DNA, the CDR3 is TGTGCCAGCAGCCTCGGACTAGCGGGGGTCAATGAGCAGTTCTTC.

This clone was counted at least ten times. The chain employs TRBV14 and TRBJ1-4; D perhaps matches TRBD1 (5 bases). The V end lost 0 bases, the J end lost 4 bases, and 21 bases lay between the germline ends. This CDR3 has 19 amino acids. Germline CDR1 is SGHDN and CDR2 is FVKESK. This CDR3 is CASSQDPGFLGAHNEKLFF. The CDR3 nucleotides read TGTGCCAGCAGCCAAGATCCTGGTTTTCTCGGGGCCCATAATGAAAAACTGTTTTTT.

V usage is TRBV28 and J usage is TRBJ1-5; possible D gene TRBD1, 5 bases. The V end was cut by 5 bases, the J end by 5 bases, with 16 bases between. The CDR3 is 15 residues long. Germline V gives CDR1 MDHEN, CDR2 SYDVKM. The chain's CDR3 is CASSRIDRDYQPQHF. In DNA form, the CDR3 reads TGTGCCAGCAGTCGTATCGACAGAGATTATCAGCCCCAGCATTTT. The full variable domain, in which reference TRBV28 and TRBJ1-5 provide the parts outside the CDR3, is DVKVTQSSRYLVKRTGEKVFLECVQDMDHENMFWYRQDPGLGLRLIYFSYDVKMKEKGDIPEGYSVSREKKERFSLILESASTNQTSMYLCASSRIDRDYQPQHFGDGTRLSIL.

This clone was recorded once. The chain has TRBV10-2 and TRBJ2-7, with TRBD1 matching over 7 bases. CDR1 is WSHSY, CDR2 SAAADI, per germline. The CDR3 is made up of 13 amino acids. V dropped 7 bases and J dropped 4; count of bases not matched to a gene: 7. CDR3 DNA: TGCGCCAGCACCCCCGGGACAGAGTACGAGCAGTACTTC. Protein product: CASTPGTEYEQYF.

V is TRBV29-1 and J is TRBJ2-7; no clear D. Per germline, CDR1 SQVTM and CDR2 ANQGSEA. Trimming stripped 6 bases from V and 2 bases from J, with 17 bases between. This CDR3 spans 14 amino acids. The CDR3 DNA sequence: TGCAGCGTAACTGAAAGAGCCCACACCTACGAGCAGTACTTC. Translating it yields CSVTERAHTYEQYF.

V gene TRBV5-8 combines with J gene TRBJ1-2; 11 bases are a match to TRBD1. There are 16 residues in the CDR3. V gave up 3 bases and J gave up 6 bases; unmatched junction bases: 10. Germline CDR1 SGHTS, CDR2 YDEGEE. The CDR3 region has the DNA TGTGCCAGCAGCTCGTCCGGGACAGGGGGTATCAATGGCTACACCTTC. This gives the protein CASSSSGTGGINGYTF.

V usage is TRBV28 and J usage is TRBJ1-1, with no clear D. The CDR3 covers 14 residues. Germline V gives CDR1 MDHEN, CDR2 SYDVKM. With 3 bases removed from V and 4 bases from J, the gap between germline ends came to 12 bases. CDR3 protein: CASSLRPAGTEAFF. CDR3 nucleotide sequence: TGTGCCAGCAGTTTGCGACCAGCGGGCACTGAAGCTTTCTTT.

The chain employs TRBV27 and TRBJ2-7; D gene uncertain. Per germline, CDR1 MNHEY and CDR2 SMNVEV (reference sequence). The V gene lost 8 bases and the J gene lost 2 bases, with 13 bases spanning the gap. This CDR3 has 13 residues. The CDR3 is CASGDLGTYEQYF. As DNA, the CDR3 is TGTGCCAGCGGCGACCTAGGTACCTACGAGCAGTACTTC.

About this clone itself: It differs at one base from a far larger clone, so likely a read error. The chain couples TRBV5-6 to TRBJ2-1; 8 positions agree with TRBD2. CDR1 and CDR2 from the germline V gene are SGHDT and YYEEEE. The CDR3 covers 14 residues. The trim removed 2 bases at V and 9 bases at J, leaving 7 bases unmatched. Here the CDR3 DNA reads TGTGCCAGCAGCTTTAGCGGGACCCTCAGTGAGCAGTTCTTC. Protein: CASSFSGTLSEQFF. The whole variable domain, filled in from reference TRBV5-6 and TRBJ2-1, reads DAGVTQSPTHLIKTRGQQVTLRCSPKSGHDTVSWYQQALGQGPQFIFQYYEEEERQRGNFPDRFSGHQFPNYSSELNVNALLLGDSALYLCASSFSGTLSEQFFGPGTRLTVL.

Regarding this clone: In the same sample, other DNA sequences code for this CDR3. This chain uses TRBV6-6 with TRBJ1-2, with 9 bases fitting TRBD1. Germline trimming cut 6 bases from V and 6 bases from J; bases unmatched to any gene: 5. Germline assignment: CDR1 MNHNY and CDR2 SVGAGI (reference sequence). The CDR3 extends over 13 amino acids. Written as DNA, the CDR3 is TGTGCCAGCAGGGAACAGGGGGCTCATGGCTACACCTTC. Translated, it gives CASREQGAHGYTF.

On this clone: This may come from a read error, since a much larger clone is one base off. This sequence joins TRBV2 and TRBJ2-1; the D gene is possibly TRBD1 (5 bases). CDR1 SNHLY and CDR2 FYNNEI come from the germline V gene. The CDR3 runs 16 residues. CDR3 nucleotides: TGTGCCAACAGTGAATGGGGCCTTTCCCTTTACAATGAGCAGTTCTTC. Its translation is CANSEWGLSLYNEQFF.

The CDR3 nucleotides read TGTGCCAGCACATCCCCAGCGGAGAACACTGAAGCTTTCTTT. Its protein product is CASTSPAENTEAFF. This chain links TRBV5-4 with TRBJ1-1; D not certain. CDR1 SGHNT and CDR2 YYREEE come from the germline V gene (reference sequence). Trimming stripped 6 bases from V and 1 base from J, with 13 bases between. This CDR3 has 14 amino acids. The full variable domain, its missing parts supplied by reference TRBV5-4 and TRBJ1-1, is ETGVTQSPTHLIKTRGQQVTLRCSSQSGHNTVSWYQQALGQGPQFIFQYYREEENGRGNFPPRFSGLQFPNYSSELNVNALELDDSALYLCASTSPAENTEAFFGQGTRLTVV.

This clone showed up just a few times. The CDR3 DNA sequence: TGCGCCAGCAGCCGTAATCCGGCGATCTATGGCTACACCTTC. It is translated as CASSRNPAIYGYTF. This sequence joins TRBV4-1 and TRBJ1-2; no definite D call. The CDR3 runs 14 residues. Germline V gene sequence: CDR1 MGHRA, CDR2 YSYEKL. V was cut by 4 bases and J by 4 bases, with 13 bases left in between.